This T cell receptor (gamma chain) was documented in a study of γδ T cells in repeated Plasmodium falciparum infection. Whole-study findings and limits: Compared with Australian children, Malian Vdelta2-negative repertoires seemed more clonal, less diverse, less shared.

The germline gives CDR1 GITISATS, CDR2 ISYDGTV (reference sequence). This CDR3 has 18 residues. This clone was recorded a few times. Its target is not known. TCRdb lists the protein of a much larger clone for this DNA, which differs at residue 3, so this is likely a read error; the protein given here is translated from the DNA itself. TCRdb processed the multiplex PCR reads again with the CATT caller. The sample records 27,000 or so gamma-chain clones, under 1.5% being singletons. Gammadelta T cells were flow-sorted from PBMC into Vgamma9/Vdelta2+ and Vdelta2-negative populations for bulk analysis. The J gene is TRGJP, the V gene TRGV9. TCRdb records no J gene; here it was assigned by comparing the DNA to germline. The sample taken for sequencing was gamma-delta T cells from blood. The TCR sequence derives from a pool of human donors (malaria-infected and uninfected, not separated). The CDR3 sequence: CASWDPAASELGKKIKVF. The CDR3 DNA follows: TGTGCCTCGTGGGACCCCGCGGCTTCAGAGTTGGGCAAAAAAATCAAGGTATTT.